The 30 T cell receptor beta chains below come from one sample, sequenced in a study of T cell responses to AZD1222 COVID-19 vaccine. Profiling relied on immunoSEQ multiplex PCR, and the TCRdb table lists in-frame clones only, not all of them. The sample lists 100,000 to 150,000 clones, roughly 88% occurring once. The sample consisted of peripheral blood, taken on day 0 of MenACWY control vaccination. The receptors were sampled from an adult in good health.

With respect to this clone: This clone may be a read error of a much larger clone one base away. This sequence joins TRBV19 and TRBJ1-1, with 7 bases fitting TRBD1. The CDR3 runs to 12 residues. The ends lost 7 bases at V and 4 bases at J; junction bases unmatched: 3. CDR1 is LNHDA, CDR2 SQIVND, per germline (reference sequence). As DNA, the CDR3 is TGTGCCAGTATGACAGGGACCACTGAAGCTTTCTTT. This codes for CASMTGTTEAFF.

The chain couples TRBV7-2 to TRBJ2-7; no clear D gene. Trimming removed 0 bases from V and 0 bases from J, with 15 bases in between. The germline CDR1 and CDR2 sequences are SGHTA and FQGNSA. The CDR3 extends over 17 amino acids. The CDR3 loop reads CASSLAPPALGSYEQYF. The CDR3 DNA reads as TGTGCCAGCAGCTTAGCTCCCCCAGCGCTGGGCTCCTACGAGCAGTACTTC.

J is TRBJ2-2 and V is TRBV6-5; the D is unclear. This CDR3 comprises 13 residues. V lost 6 bases and J lost 0, with 5 bases in between. The V gene's germline CDR1 is MNHEY and CDR2 SVGAGI. CDR3 loop: CASRAPNTGELFF. CDR3 coding DNA: TGTGCCAGCAGGGCCCCGAACACCGGGGAGCTGTTTTTT.

In this sample, this clone turned up a few times. The chain uses TRBV12-5 and TRBJ1-2; D remains ambiguous. Germline V gene data show CDR1 as LGHNT and CDR2 as FRNRAP. Trimming shortened V by 1 base and J by 8 bases, and 11 bases separated the two germline ends. The CDR3 consists of 13 residues. Written as DNA, the CDR3 is TGTGCTAGTGGTTTGGCACTATCGGGGGGCTACACCTTC. Protein sequence: CASGLALSGGYTF.

J is TRBJ1-5 and V is TRBV30; no definite D call. The CDR3 length is 13 residues. V gave up 2 bases and J gave up 3 bases, with 8 bases separating them. The V gene's germline CDR1 is GTSNPN and CDR2 SVGIG (reference sequence). The CDR3 loop is CAWSSGPNQPQHF. The CDR3, as DNA: TGTGCCTGGAGTTCCGGACCCAATCAGCCCCAGCATTTT.

V and J are TRBV30 and TRBJ1-2; D gene unclear. V shed 3 bases and J shed 0 bases, with 14 bases lying between them. The V gene's germline CDR1 is GTSNPN and CDR2 SVGIG (reference sequence). The CDR3 totals 15 residues. For the CDR3, the DNA is TGTGCCTGGAGGCCCAAGCAAACCACTAACTATGGCTACACCTTC. This encodes CAWRPKQTTNYGYTF.

V and J are TRBV7-9 and TRBJ2-7; 7 bases match TRBD1. Unmatched junction bases numbered 9, after V lost 5 bases and J lost 5 bases. The CDR3 contains 14 residues. Germline V gives CDR1 SEHNR, CDR2 FQNEAQ (reference sequence). DNA of the CDR3: TGTGCCAGCAGCCGGACAGGCCTGCTGGACGAGCAGTACTTC. Its translation: CASSRTGLLDEQYF.

Concerning this clone itself: At the DNA level, this CDR3 is encoded by other sequences in the same sample as well. The chain has TRBV5-1 and TRBJ2-1, with 10 bases that match TRBD2. The CDR3 sequence is 15 residues long. Germline V gene data show CDR1 as SGHRS and CDR2 as YFSETQ. The V and J ends lost 0 bases and 7 bases, in that order; junction bases with no gene match: 4. CDR3 in amino acids: CASSLGLAGVNEQFF. In nucleotides, the CDR3 is TGCGCCAGCAGCTTGGGGCTAGCGGGAGTTAATGAGCAGTTCTTC.

The chain joins TRBV4-1 to TRBJ2-7; D is perhaps TRBD1 (6 bases). The CDR3 length is 16 residues. Germline CDR1 reads MGHRA; CDR2 reads YSYEKL. The ends were cut back, 5 bases at V and 2 bases at J, with 19 bases in the middle. In DNA form, the CDR3 reads TGCGCCAGCAGCTCCCCCGGAACAGGGTATCCCTACGAGCAGTACTTC. It specifies CASSSPGTGYPYEQYF.

The chain combines TRBV19 with TRBJ1-5; 8 bases match TRBD1. The CDR3 contains 16 residues. The V gene end was trimmed by 5 bases and the J gene end by 4 bases; junction bases not matched to a gene: 10. Looked up from germline, CDR1 is LNHDA and CDR2 is SQIVND (reference sequence). This CDR3 is CASSGQGPGLNQPQHF. The CDR3 DNA reads TGTGCCAGTAGTGGACAGGGACCGGGGCTTAATCAGCCCCAGCATTTT.

The chain combines TRBV5-4 with TRBJ1-3; no clear D gene. V was clipped by 2 bases and J by 2 bases, with 5 bases between them. CDR3 size: 13 residues. Germline CDR1 SGHNT, CDR2 YYREEE (reference sequence). The CDR3 region is CASSFPPGNTIYF. The CDR3 DNA reads TGTGCCAGCAGCTTCCCCCCTGGAAACACCATATATTTT.

This chain links TRBV5-1 with TRBJ1-4; a possible D gene is TRBD1 (5 bases). Germline V gives CDR1 SGHRS, CDR2 YFSETQ. The CDR3 extends over 16 amino acids. V was trimmed by 4 bases and J by 4 bases, leaving 17 bases between them. The CDR3 here is CASSLESGFINEKLFF. Written as DNA, the CDR3 is TGCGCCAGCAGCCTGGAATCAGGGTTTATTAATGAAAAACTGTTTTTT.

This rearrangement joins TRBV28 to TRBJ1-2, with 9 bases matching TRBD1. V lost 3 bases, J lost 4 bases, and 6 bases stayed unmatched. Germline V gene data show CDR1 as MDHEN and CDR2 as SYDVKM. This CDR3 comprises 15 residues. CDR3 sequence reads: CASSFGQGIGYGYTF. Here the CDR3 DNA reads TGTGCCAGCAGTTTCGGACAGGGGATCGGCTATGGCTACACCTTC.

The table lists this clone with a few counts. This chain links TRBV19 with TRBJ2-2; D unclear. Per the germline V gene, CDR1 is LNHDA and CDR2 is SQIVND (reference sequence). With 7 bases removed from V and 5 bases from J, the gap between germline ends came to 14 bases. The CDR3 totals 14 residues. Here the CDR3 reads CASKGRMSTGELFF. The CDR3, as DNA: TGTGCCAGTAAGGGTCGTATGTCGACCGGGGAGCTGTTTTTT.

The J gene is TRBJ2-3, the V gene TRBV6-1, with TRBD2 matching 11 bases. The CDR3 length is 16 residues. The J segment lost 0 bases and the V segment lost 3 bases, leaving 2 bases of the junction unmatched. CDR1 and CDR2 from the germline V gene are MNHNS and SASEGT. CDR3 coding DNA: TGTGCCAGCAGTGAGCGGACTAGCGGGAGCACAGATACGCAGTATTTT. Translating it yields CASSERTSGSTDTQYF.

The chain carries TRBV5-1 and TRBJ2-7, with D tentatively TRBD2 (6 bases). V was trimmed by 3 bases and J by 7 bases, leaving 26 bases between them. The CDR3 extends over 17 amino acids. Germline-derived CDR1 and CDR2 are SGHRS and YFSETQ. The CDR3 DNA reads TGCGCCAGCAGCTGGACTATCGGGACCGGAGGAAGGTCGGAGCAGTACTTC. Amino acids: CASSWTIGTGGRSEQYF.

The chain is built from TRBV7-9 and TRBJ1-4; D might be TRBD1 (5 bases). There are 15 residues in the CDR3. V dropped 3 bases and J dropped 5 bases, with 13 bases sitting between them. Per germline, CDR1 SEHNR and CDR2 FQNEAQ (reference sequence). CDR3 amino acids: CASSFTGTGNEKLFF. In DNA form, the CDR3 reads TGTGCCAGCAGCTTCACCGGGACGGGGAATGAAAAACTGTTTTTT.

This clone came up once. The V call is TRBV4-2, the J call TRBJ2-3; 7 bases map to TRBD2. The CDR3 length is 13 residues. Germline values: CDR1 LGHNA, CDR2 YNFKEQ. V was clipped by 5 bases and J by 12 bases; unmatched bases: 11. CDR3: CASSLSVGTNQYF. The CDR3 bases are TGTGCCAGCAGCTTAAGCGTCGGGACTAATCAGTATTTT.

The chain employs TRBV30 and TRBJ1-5; TRBD1 is a possible D gene (5 bases). The CDR3 length is 13 residues. Germline lookup yields CDR1 GTSNPN and CDR2 SVGIG (reference sequence). Trimming pared 3 bases from V and 7 bases from J, leaving 13 bases between. The DNA of the CDR3 is TGTGCCTGGAGCGGAGGGGCTGGACAGCCCCAGCATTTT. It yields the protein CAWSGGAGQPQHF.

The chain combines TRBV10-3 with TRBJ2-1; D not resolved. Germline CDR1 is ENHRY and CDR2 is SYGVKD. The CDR3 is 15 amino acids. The V and J ends lost 7 bases and 4 bases respectively, with 17 bases between them. The CDR3 sequence: CAINKVRDSYNEQFF. DNA of the CDR3: TGTGCCATCAATAAGGTAAGGGATTCATACAATGAGCAGTTCTTC.

This chain's CDR3 is CASSYDQTSGRYNEQFF. Here the CDR3 DNA reads TGTGCCAGCAGTTACGATCAGACTAGCGGAAGGTACAATGAGCAGTTCTTC. The rearrangement uses TRBV6-2 or TRBV6-3 and TRBJ2-1; TRBD2 matches at 9 bases. This CDR3 contains 17 residues. Per germline, CDR1 MNHEY and CDR2 SVGEGT. With V trimmed by 2 bases and J by 4 bases, 9 bases remained unmatched.

The V gene is TRBV6-5, the J gene TRBJ2-7; D possibly corresponds to TRBD2 (5 bases). Germline CDR1 MNHEY, CDR2 SVGAGI. Between the trimmed V and J ends, which lost 5 bases and 2 bases, there was a span of 13 bases. There are 14 residues in the CDR3. CDR3 loop: CASSPMDGAYEQYF. The CDR3 nucleotides are TGTGCCAGCAGTCCTATGGACGGGGCCTACGAGCAGTACTTC.

This clone ranks as medium-sized. At the DNA level, this CDR3 is encoded by other sequences in the same sample as well. The V call is TRBV3-1 (or the pseudogene TRBV3-2), the J call TRBJ1-2; 7 nucleotides agree with TRBD1. This CDR3 contains 15 residues. The V gene end was trimmed by 1 base and the J gene end by 0 bases; junction bases not matched to a gene: 2. Germline CDR1 reads LGHDT; CDR2 reads YNNKEL (reference sequence). CDR3 protein: CASSQGQGANYGYTF. The CDR3 DNA sequence: TGTGCCAGCAGCCAAGGACAGGGAGCTAACTATGGCTACACCTTC.

The chain links TRBV10-2 to TRBJ2-3; 12 nucleotides align to TRBD2. CDR1 is WSHSY and CDR2 is SAAADI in the germline V gene. The CDR3 spans 14 residues. J was trimmed by 4 bases and V by 10 bases; bases with no gene match: 6. As DNA, the CDR3 is TGCGCCACCGGGACTAGCGGGCTTTCAGATACGCAGTATTTT. It translates to CATGTSGLSDTQYF.

The genes are TRBV5-1 and TRBJ1-2; 9 bases are shared with TRBD1. This CDR3 comprises 14 residues. J lost 4 bases, V lost 4 bases, and 5 bases had no gene match. Germline lookup yields CDR1 SGHRS and CDR2 YFSETQ. The CDR3 is CASSVGQGVYGYTF. In DNA form, the CDR3 reads TGCGCCAGCAGCGTGGGACAGGGAGTCTATGGCTACACCTTC.

This chain links TRBV28 with TRBJ1-5; D is unclear. Trimming removed 5 bases at V and 7 bases at J, with 9 bases between. Germline-derived CDR1 and CDR2 are MDHEN and SYDVKM. This CDR3 is 12 amino acids long. The CDR3 is CASSIAPQPQHF. The DNA of the CDR3 is TGTGCCAGCAGTATAGCACCCCAGCCCCAGCATTTT.

The J gene is TRBJ2-7, the V gene TRBV12-3 or TRBV12-4; 8 positions agree with TRBD2. There are 13 residues in the CDR3. J gave up 6 bases and V 3 bases, and 4 bases lay outside the gene matches. The DNA of the CDR3 is TGTGCCAGCAGTTTTCGCGGGAGGCTCGAGCAGTACTTC. Protein product: CASSFRGRLEQYF.

This clone appeared once. The chain carries TRBV6-5 and TRBJ1-1; no clear D gene. The ends were cut back, 0 bases at V and 4 bases at J, with 12 bases in the middle. The length of the CDR3 is 15 residues. Germline V lookup: CDR1 MNHEY, CDR2 SVGAGI. The CDR3 reads CASSYSKRKFTEAFF. CDR3 coding DNA: TGTGCCAGCAGTTACTCGAAGCGGAAATTCACTGAAGCTTTCTTT.

This chain links TRBV19 with TRBJ1-1; the D gene is possibly TRBD1 (5 bases). CDR3 length: 13 residues. V lost 7 bases, J lost 1 base, and 10 bases lay in between. The germline gives CDR1 LNHDA, CDR2 SQIVND (reference sequence). The CDR3 nucleotides read TGTGCCAGTACGACGGGGACGAACACTGAAGCTTTCTTT. It yields the protein CASTTGTNTEAFF.

The chain uses TRBV5-1 and TRBJ1-1; 10 nucleotides agree with TRBD1. The CDR3 totals 14 residues. From germline, CDR1 is SGHRS and CDR2 YFSETQ. Losses at the gene ends were 4 bases for V and 3 bases for J; bases not matched to a gene: 3. The CDR3: CASSPGTGDTEAFF. In nucleotides, the CDR3 is TGCGCCAGCAGCCCCGGGACAGGGGACACTGAAGCTTTCTTT.